One and the same sample provided the 31 T cell receptor beta chains below, sequenced in a study of a mutant IDH1 vaccine in newly diagnosed glioma. Documented time point: week 5, during vaccination. In every dose of vaccine, 300 ug of mutant IDH1 20-mer peptide was given alongside topical imiquimod. The data were produced by immunoSEQ multiplex PCR, yet TCRdb's version contains in-frame clones alone and is incomplete. The table includes tens of thousands of clones, roughly 90% detected once. No antigen is known for these receptors. This material consisted of PBMCs, taken from a glioma patient whose treatment included an IDH1 peptide vaccine. These receptors all come from a woman aged 45-59 years with glioma.

V usage is TRBV28 and J usage is TRBJ1-6; no definite D call. The germline V and J ends were trimmed by 3 bases and 9 bases, with 12 bases remaining between them. CDR1 and CDR2 (germline): MDHEN, SYDVKM. The CDR3 has 14 amino acids. The CDR3 protein is CASSLAGSGSPLHF. DNA of the CDR3: TGTGCCAGCAGTTTGGCCGGGAGCGGTTCACCCCTCCACTTT.

The gene calls are TRBV7-2 and TRBJ2-1; D might be TRBD1 (7 bases). The germline V and J ends were trimmed by 5 bases and 4 bases, with 15 bases remaining between them. The CDR3 has 15 amino acids. Germline V gene data show CDR1 as SGHTA and CDR2 as FQGNSA. CDR3 DNA sequence: TGTGCCAGCAGCAGACTAGAGGGGGCTTACAATGAGCAGTTCTTC. The encoded protein is CASSRLEGAYNEQFF.

The rearrangement uses TRBV5-1 and TRBJ2-2; D is unclear. The CDR3 contains 13 residues. Trimming shortened V by 1 base and J by 6 bases, and 7 bases separated the two germline ends. Germline V lookup: CDR1 SGHRS, CDR2 YFSETQ. CDR3 DNA: TGCGCCAGCAGCTTGAGCTCAGCCGGGGAGCTGTTTTTT. Translated, it gives CASSLSSAGELFF.

V usage is TRBV7-3 and J usage is TRBJ2-1, with D perhaps given as TRBD1 or TRBD2 (5 bases each). V was shortened by 5 bases and J by 0 bases, with 14 bases between the two germline ends. The CDR3 spans 16 residues. Germline V lookup: CDR1 SGHTA, CDR2 FQGTGA. CDR3 coding DNA: TGTGCCAGCAGCGCTATGGGGGTTGACTCCTACAATGAGCAGTTCTTC. This codes for CASSAMGVDSYNEQFF. The variable domain in full, completed from reference TRBV7-3 and TRBJ2-1, reads GAGVSQTPSNKVTEKGKYVELRCDPISGHTALYWYRQSLGQGPEFLIYFQGTGAADDSGLPNDRFFAVRPEGSVSTLKIQRTERGDSAVYLCASSAMGVDSYNEQFFGPGTRLTVL.

This chain links TRBV2 with TRBJ2-5; 11 bases line up with TRBD2. Germline V gene data show CDR1 as SNHLY and CDR2 as FYNNEI. CDR3 length: 15 residues. J gave up 6 bases and V 2 bases, and 5 bases lay outside the gene matches. The CDR3 spells CASSELAGGKKTQYF. The CDR3 coding sequence is TGTGCCAGCAGTGAACTAGCGGGAGGAAAAAAGACCCAGTACTTC.

The CDR3: CASSLAASGNEQFF. The DNA for the CDR3 is TGTGCCAGCAGCTTAGCGGCTAGCGGCAATGAGCAGTTCTTC. J is TRBJ2-1 and V is TRBV7-3, with 7 nucleotides matching TRBD2. The germline V gene encodes CDR1 SGHTA and CDR2 FQGTGA. The CDR3 totals 14 residues. Trimming cost V 2 bases and J 6 bases; bases outside gene matches: 4.

This chain joins TRBV5-1 and TRBJ2-1; no firm D call. V lost 0 bases and J lost 5, with 3 bases in between. The CDR3 is 12 residues long. Germline V gene sequence: CDR1 SGHRS, CDR2 YFSETQ. The CDR3 nucleotides read TGCGCCAGCAGCTTGGACAACAATGAGCAGTTCTTC. Its protein product is CASSLDNNEQFF.

V and J are TRBV28 and TRBJ2-3; 8 bases agree with TRBD2. The CDR3 sequence is 14 residues long. The germline V gene encodes CDR1 MDHEN and CDR2 SYDVKM. V trimming: 3 bases; J trimming: 5 bases; junction bases outside the gene matches: 4. The CDR3 DNA follows: TGTGCCAGCAGTTTCCGGGAGGGCCGAGATACGCAGTATTTT. Amino acids: CASSFREGRDTQYF.

V usage is TRBV19 and J usage is TRBJ2-1; D unresolved. Germline CDR1 and CDR2: LNHDA and SQIVND (reference sequence). The V end was cut by 1 base, the J end by 5 bases, with 9 bases between. The CDR3 length is 14 residues. The CDR3 DNA sequence: TGTGCCAGTAGTATAGGGCTACTAAACAATGAGCAGTTCTTC. Protein product: CASSIGLLNNEQFF.

This chain joins TRBV28 and TRBJ2-7; 9 bases agree with TRBD1. V gave up 8 bases and J gave up 0 bases; unmatched junction bases: 2. CDR1 and CDR2 from the germline V gene are MDHEN and SYDVKM. This CDR3 has 13 amino acids. CDR3 sequence: CASGTGSSYEQYF. For the CDR3, the DNA is TGTGCCAGCGGGACAGGGAGCTCCTACGAGCAGTACTTC. The complete variable domain, with remaining parts taken from reference TRBV28 and TRBJ2-7, reads DVKVTQSSRYLVKRTGEKVFLECVQDMDHENMFWYRQDPGLGLRLIYFSYDVKMKEKGDIPEGYSVSREKKERFSLILESASTNQTSMYLCASGTGSSYEQYFGPGTRLTVT.

The sample holds a few counts of this clone. The V gene is TRBV10-2, the J gene TRBJ1-1, with a weak D call TRBD1 (5 bases). This CDR3 has 14 amino acids. Germline assignment: CDR1 WSHSY and CDR2 SAAADI. V was shortened by 3 bases and J by 8 bases, with 16 bases between the two germline ends. CDR3 sequence reads: CASSEPQSGREAFF. The CDR3 DNA reads as TGCGCCAGCAGTGAACCACAATCAGGGAGGGAAGCTTTCTTT.

The chain's CDR3 is CASIRPGSNQPQHF. For the CDR3, the DNA is TGTGCCAGCATCCGCCCGGGGAGCAATCAGCCCCAGCATTTT. The chain uses TRBV28 and TRBJ1-5; D gene ambiguous. This CDR3 has 14 residues. Germline assignment: CDR1 MDHEN and CDR2 SYDVKM. The V end lost 7 bases, the J end lost 1 base, and 11 bases lay between the germline ends.

The CDR3: CSGRDTNRGQYF. CDR3 sequence (DNA): TGCAGCGGCCGGGACACAAATCGTGGGCAGTACTTC. V is TRBV29-1 and J is TRBJ2-7; D perhaps matches TRBD1 (6 bases). Germline values: CDR1 SQVTM, CDR2 ANQGSEA. Trimming took off 7 bases at V and 9 bases at J, with 19 bases between the two ends. The CDR3 runs 12 residues.

The gene calls are TRBV5-4 and TRBJ1-2; D gene unclear. Germline V gene sequence: CDR1 SGHNT, CDR2 YYREEE (reference sequence). The CDR3 runs 13 residues. V gave up 0 bases and J gave up 5 bases, with 8 bases separating them. The CDR3 DNA sequence: TGTGCCAGCAGCTTGGTGGCGGATTATGGCTACACCTTC. As protein: CASSLVADYGYTF.

The chain joins TRBV5-1 to TRBJ1-4; 7 bases map to TRBD1. Germline-derived CDR1 and CDR2 are SGHRS and YFSETQ. V lost 4 bases and J lost 8; bases outside the gene matches: 8. CDR3 length: 14 amino acids. Here the CDR3 DNA reads TGCGCCAGCAGCCCCGACAGGGAAGGCGAAAAACTGTTTTTT. Protein product: CASSPDREGEKLFF.

V usage is TRBV6-6 and J usage is TRBJ2-1; the D gene is possibly TRBD2 (5 bases). This CDR3 has 13 amino acids. Trimming removed 5 bases from V and 2 bases from J, with 7 bases in between. Germline CDR1 MNHNY, CDR2 SVGAGI (reference sequence). CDR3 in amino acids: CASSPGTYNEQFF. DNA of the CDR3: TGTGCCAGCAGTCCCGGGACCTACAATGAGCAGTTCTTC.

This clone was observed a handful of times. This chain connects TRBV11-3 to TRBJ2-3, with 14 bases lining up with TRBD2. This CDR3 region has 16 residues. Trimming cost V 5 bases and J 5 bases; bases outside gene matches: 6. Germline CDR1 SGHNT, CDR2 YENEEA. CDR3 sequence: CASSPGTSGRVDTQYF. Here the CDR3 DNA reads TGTGCCAGCAGCCCTGGGACTAGCGGGAGAGTAGATACGCAGTATTTT.

The chain joins TRBV28 to TRBJ1-5, with D possibly being TRBD1 (6 bases). Trimming took off 6 bases at V and 1 base at J, with 13 bases between the two ends. Germline CDR1 is MDHEN and CDR2 is SYDVKM. The CDR3 covers 15 residues. In nucleotides, the CDR3 is TGTGCCAGCAGGTTTACAGGGATAAGCAATCAGCCCCAGCATTTT. It is translated as CASRFTGISNQPQHF.

The chain joins TRBV5-4 to TRBJ2-5; 12 nucleotides match TRBD2. The length of the CDR3 is 15 residues. With V trimmed by 4 bases and J by 3 bases, 4 bases remained unmatched. CDR1 is SGHNT and CDR2 is YYREEE in the germline V gene (reference sequence). The CDR3: CASSGRLAGEETQYF. In DNA, the CDR3 is TGTGCCAGCAGCGGGAGACTAGCGGGAGAAGAGACCCAGTACTTC.

This clone has a single count. The V gene is TRBV7-9, the J gene TRBJ2-1; tentative D call: TRBD2 (5 bases). V shed 3 bases and J shed 15 bases, with 15 bases lying between them. CDR3 size: 12 residues. Germline V gives CDR1 SEHNR, CDR2 FQNEAQ (reference sequence). The chain's CDR3 is CASSFLPPEGFF. The CDR3 bases are TGTGCCAGCAGCTTCCTACCCCCCGAGGGGTTCTTC.

The chain has TRBV14 and TRBJ1-1; D unclear. V was cut by 4 bases and J by 4 bases, with 7 bases left in between. From germline, CDR1 is SGHDN and CDR2 FVKESK. This CDR3 has 12 residues. The chain's CDR3 is CASSPRRTEAFF. The CDR3 DNA reads as TGTGCCAGCAGCCCCCGGCGCACTGAAGCTTTCTTT.

The CDR3 DNA sequence: TGTGCCAGTAGCCTTTGGAGGGACCTAAACTCTGGGGCCAACGTCCTGACTTTC. It is translated as CASSLWRDLNSGANVLTF. The rearrangement uses TRBV19 and TRBJ2-6; maybe TRBD2 (6 bases). Per the germline V gene, CDR1 is LNHDA and CDR2 is SQIVND (reference sequence). The V end was cut by 6 bases, the J end by 0 bases, with 18 bases between. This CDR3 spans 18 amino acids. Looking up the rest from reference TRBV19 and TRBJ2-6 gives the full variable domain: DGGITQSPKYLFRKEGQNVTLSCEQNLNHDAMYWYRQDPGQGLRLIYYSQIVNDFQKGDIAEGYSVSREKKESFPLTVTSAQKNPTAFYLCASSLWRDLNSGANVLTFGAGSRLTVL.

This chain connects TRBV5-1 to TRBJ2-5; a possible D gene is TRBD2 (6 bases). The V gene lost 0 bases and the J gene lost 4 bases, with 13 bases spanning the gap. The V gene's germline CDR1 is SGHRS and CDR2 YFSETQ. CDR3 length: 15 amino acids. The CDR3 here is CASSLAASVGETQYF. The DNA for the CDR3 is TGCGCCAGCAGCTTGGCGGCTAGCGTGGGAGAGACCCAGTACTTC. The whole variable domain, remainder taken from reference TRBV5-1 and TRBJ2-5, is KAGVTQTPRYLIKTRGQQVTLSCSPISGHRSVSWYQQTPGQGLQFLFEYFSETQRNKGNFPGRFSGRQFSNSRSEMNVSTLELGDSALYLCASSLAASVGETQYFGPGTRLLVL.

The chain is built from TRBV12-5 and TRBJ2-5; D is unresolved. The CDR3 consists of 12 residues. Germline CDR1 reads LGHNT; CDR2 reads FRNRAP. Trimming removed 0 bases at V and 5 bases at J, with 4 bases between. CDR3 residues: CASGLVRETQYF. The CDR3 DNA reads as TGTGCTAGTGGTTTGGTAAGGGAGACCCAGTACTTC. The whole variable domain, filled in from reference TRBV12-5 and TRBJ2-5, reads DARVTQTPRHKVTEMGQEVTMRCQPILGHNTVFWYRQTMMQGLELLAYFRNRAPLDDSGMPKDRFSAEMPDATLATLKIQPSEPRDSAVYFCASGLVRETQYFGPGTRLLVL.

This chain joins TRBV7-3 and TRBJ2-1, with 9 nucleotides matching TRBD1. Losses at the gene ends were 4 bases for V and 9 bases for J; bases not matched to a gene: 10. This CDR3 comprises 15 residues. CDR1 is SGHTA, CDR2 FQGTGA, per germline. In DNA form, the CDR3 reads TGTGCCAGCAGCTCCCCGGGACAGGGTTTCGGTGAGCAGTTCTTC. It translates to CASSSPGQGFGEQFF.

The gene calls are TRBV5-6 and TRBJ2-7, with D maybe TRBD1 (6 bases). The CDR3 length is 17 residues. Germline-derived CDR1 and CDR2 are SGHDT and YYEEEE. V shed 3 bases and J shed 0 bases, with 19 bases lying between them. Here the CDR3 reads CASSSFRVGQHSYEQYF. DNA of the CDR3: TGTGCCAGCAGCTCATTCCGAGTTGGACAGCACTCCTACGAGCAGTACTTC. Full variable domain (outside the CDR3, taken from reference TRBV5-6 and TRBJ2-7): DAGVTQSPTHLIKTRGQQVTLRCSPKSGHDTVSWYQQALGQGPQFIFQYYEEEERQRGNFPDRFSGHQFPNYSSELNVNALLLGDSALYLCASSSFRVGQHSYEQYFGPGTRLTVT.

This chain connects TRBV5-1 to TRBJ2-7; D tentatively fits TRBD1 or TRBD2 (5 bases each). Trimming took off 5 bases at V and 6 bases at J, with 15 bases between the two ends. Germline V gene data show CDR1 as SGHRS and CDR2 as YFSETQ. The CDR3 spans 13 residues. Here the CDR3 reads CASSQGPSVEQYF. CDR3 nucleotide sequence: TGCGCCAGCAGTCAGGGACCGTCAGTCGAGCAGTACTTC.

The V call is TRBV5-1, the J call TRBJ1-1; no firm D call. The germline V and J ends were trimmed by 7 bases and 0 bases, with 13 bases remaining between them. CDR1 and CDR2 from the germline V gene are SGHRS and YFSETQ. The CDR3 covers 14 residues. This CDR3 reads CASSEGPMNTEAFF. In DNA, the CDR3 is TGCGCCAGCTCCGAGGGCCCAATGAACACTGAAGCTTTCTTT. Combining the CDR3 with reference TRBV5-1 and TRBJ1-1 gives the whole variable domain KAGVTQTPRYLIKTRGQQVTLSCSPISGHRSVSWYQQTPGQGLQFLFEYFSETQRNKGNFPGRFSGRQFSNSRSEMNVSTLELGDSALYLCASSEGPMNTEAFFGQGTRLTVV.

The chain recombines TRBV5-1 with TRBJ2-6, with D perhaps matching TRBD1 (6 bases). The CDR3 spans 17 residues. Germline CDR1 reads SGHRS; CDR2 reads YFSETQ. V lost 4 bases and J 0 bases, leaving 14 bases between the germline ends. This CDR3 reads CASSVTGSLSGANVLTF. The CDR3 DNA reads TGCGCCAGCAGCGTAACAGGGTCACTCTCTGGGGCCAACGTCCTGACTTTC.

The J gene is TRBJ1-5, the V gene TRBV13; D is unclear. Trimming pared 2 bases from V and 4 bases from J, leaving 6 bases between. The CDR3 is made up of 13 amino acids. Germline V gene data show CDR1 as PRHDT and CDR2 as FYEKMQ (reference sequence). CDR3 in DNA: TGTGCCAGCAGCTTAAGCTGGAATCAGCCCCAGCATTTT. Translation: CASSLSWNQPQHF. The full variable domain, its missing parts supplied by reference TRBV13 and TRBJ1-5, is AAGVIQSPRHLIKEKRETATLKCYPIPRHDTVYWYQQGPGQDPQFLISFYEKMQSDKGSIPDRFSAQQFSDYHSELNMSSLELGDSALYFCASSLSWNQPQHFGDGTRLSIL.

The rearrangement uses TRBV28 and TRBJ2-7, with D possibly being TRBD1 (6 bases). The germline V gene has CDR1 MDHEN and CDR2 SYDVKM. The CDR3 is 13 residues long. Trimming shortened V by 6 bases and J by 1 base, and 10 bases separated the two germline ends. As DNA, the CDR3 is TGTGCCAGCAGCCCGGGACATTCCTACGAGCAGTACTTC. It specifies CASSPGHSYEQYF.